The 5 T cell receptor beta chains reported below all come from one sample, sequenced in a study of T cell repertoires in cytomegalovirus infection. Each CDR3 protein is one row after TCRdb ran MiXCR on the reads. The table includes hundreds of thousands of distinct CDR3 sequences, approximately 30% detected once. Sample: PBMCs. The source of these receptors is a human donor in good health (CMV status not recorded). Some clones in this sample may be carry-over from other donors' samples.

This clonotype has a count of ten or more. The V gene is TRBV7-8, the J gene TRBJ2-1, with unresolved D. The CDR3 is 13 amino acids. Germline V lookup: CDR1 SGHVS, CDR2 FQNEAQ. V was cut by 2 bases and J by 9 bases, with 11 bases left in between. The CDR3 DNA sequence: TGTGCCAGCAGCTTATATGTGGGTATTGAGCAGTTCTTC. Encoded protein: CASSLYVGIEQFF. Drawing the rest from reference TRBV7-8 and TRBJ2-1, the complete variable domain is GAGVSQSPRYKVAKRGQDVALRCDPISGHVSLFWYQQALGQGPEFLTYFQNEAQLDKSGLPSDRFFAERPEGSVSTLKIQRTQQEDSAVYLCASSLYVGIEQFFGPGTRLTVL.

Concerning this clonotype: This sequence may be a read error, since a much larger clone differs from it by one base. The CDR3 loop reads CARSAGGAFGDTQYF. The DNA of the CDR3 is TGTGCCAGAAGTGCCGGGGGTGCCTTTGGAGATACGCAGTATTTT. This chain uses TRBV12-3 or TRBV12-4 with TRBJ2-3; possibly TRBD2 for D (6 bases). The CDR3 is made up of 15 amino acids. Trimming removed 9 bases at V and 5 bases at J, with 21 bases between.

The chain uses TRBV12-3 or TRBV12-4 and TRBJ2-7; 7 positions agree with TRBD1. J lost 3 bases, V lost 3 bases, and 5 bases had no gene match. This CDR3 is 14 amino acids long. The CDR3 nucleotides are TGTGCCAGCAGTTTCCTGACAGGGAACTACGAGCAGTACTTC. As protein: CASSFLTGNYEQYF.

The genes are TRBV6-1 and TRBJ1-1; D gene uncertain. This CDR3 spans 15 amino acids. V was pared by 10 bases and J by 1 base, with 19 bases between. CDR1 is MNHNS, CDR2 SASEGT, per germline. The CDR3 coding sequence is TGTGCCACCCAACGGACGACATCTACGAACACTGAAGCTTTCTTT. Its translation: CATQRTTSTNTEAFF.

This clonotype was found many times. This sequence joins TRBV6-2 or TRBV6-3 and TRBJ2-1, with TRBD2 matching 10 bases. V shed 6 bases and J 7 bases; nucleotides not matched to a gene: 15. Per the germline V gene, CDR1 is MNHEY and CDR2 is SVGEGT. This CDR3 region has 17 residues. The CDR3 bases are TGTGCCAGCAGGCCGCCAATCCTAGCGGGGGTGGGGAATGAGCAGTTCTTC. Encoded protein: CASRPPILAGVGNEQFF.